This TCR beta chain was obtained from a study of blood T cell repertoires in COVID-19. This clone was seen a few times. Only in-frame clones appear in the TCRdb table, and some are missing; sequencing was by immunoSEQ multiplex PCR. Of 13,000 to 15,000 clones listed, about four fifths are singletons. The V and J ends lost 4 bases and 0 bases respectively, with 9 bases between them. The germline CDR1 and CDR2 sequences are SNHLY and FYNNEI. This CDR3 spans 14 amino acids. The TCR originated in a man in his fifties or sixties with active COVID-19. V is TRBV2 and J is TRBJ1-1, with unresolved D. The sequenced material came from peripheral blood. CDR3 nucleotides: TGTGCCAGCAGTGCTTCGGGAATGAACACTGAAGCTTTCTTT. Protein product: CASSASGMNTEAFF. The full variable domain, with the rest looked up from reference TRBV2 and TRBJ1-1, is EPEVTQTPSHQVTQMGQEVILRCVPISNHLYFYWYRQILGQKVEFLVSFYNNEISEKSEIFDDQFSVERPDGSNFTLKIRSTKLEDSAMYFCASSASGMNTEAFFGQGTRLTVV.